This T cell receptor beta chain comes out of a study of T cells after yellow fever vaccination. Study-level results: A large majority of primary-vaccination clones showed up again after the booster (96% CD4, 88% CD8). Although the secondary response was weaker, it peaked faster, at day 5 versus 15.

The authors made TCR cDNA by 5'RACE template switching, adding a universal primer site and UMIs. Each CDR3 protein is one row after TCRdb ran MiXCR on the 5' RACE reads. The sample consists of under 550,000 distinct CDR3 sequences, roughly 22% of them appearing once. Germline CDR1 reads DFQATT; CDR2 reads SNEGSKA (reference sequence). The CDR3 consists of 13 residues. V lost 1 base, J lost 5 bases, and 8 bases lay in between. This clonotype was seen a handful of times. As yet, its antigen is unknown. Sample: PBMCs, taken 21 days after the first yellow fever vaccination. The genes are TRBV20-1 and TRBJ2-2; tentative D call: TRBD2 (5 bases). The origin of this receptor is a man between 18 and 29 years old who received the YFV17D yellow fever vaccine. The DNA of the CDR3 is TGCAGTGCTAGAGTAGGCGGGACCGGGGAGCTGTTTTTT. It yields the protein CSARVGGTGELFF.